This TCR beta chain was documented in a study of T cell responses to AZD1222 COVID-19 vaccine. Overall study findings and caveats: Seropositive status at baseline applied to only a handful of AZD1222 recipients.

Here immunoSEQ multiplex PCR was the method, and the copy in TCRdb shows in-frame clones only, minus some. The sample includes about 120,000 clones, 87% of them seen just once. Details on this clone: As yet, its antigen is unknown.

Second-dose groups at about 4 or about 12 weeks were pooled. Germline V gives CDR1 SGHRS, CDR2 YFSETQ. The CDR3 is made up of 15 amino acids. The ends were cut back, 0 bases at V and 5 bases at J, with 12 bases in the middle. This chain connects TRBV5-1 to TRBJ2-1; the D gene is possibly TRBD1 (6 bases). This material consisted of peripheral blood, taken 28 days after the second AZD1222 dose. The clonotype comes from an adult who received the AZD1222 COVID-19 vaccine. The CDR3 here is CASSLEVGQHNEQFF. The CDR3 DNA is TGCGCCAGCAGCTTGGAGGTGGGACAACACAATGAGCAGTTCTTC.